This TCR beta chain was captured in a study of regulatory T cells in long-lasting Graves disease. Study findings and constraints: TRBV28, TRBJ1-2 and TRBJ2-5 emerged as the favored segments in persistent disease.

As to time point: persistent/refractory GD, antithyroid drugs over 5 years with positive TRAb. Researchers made the TCR library from RNA that was extracted from PBMCs. According to the study, TCR beta libraries were built with iRepertoire HTBI primers and CDR3-region Arm-PCR. TCRdb re-analysed the multiplex PCR reads in MiXCR, keeping a single row per CDR3 protein. The top ten clones hold 7% to 10% of a sample with around 500,000 distinct CDR3 sequences, around 20% of them seen once. The V segment lost 1 base and the J segment 7 bases; nucleotides outside the gene matches: 1. This CDR3 is 12 amino acids long. CDR1 GTSNPN and CDR2 SVGIG come from the germline V gene (reference sequence). To note about this clonotype: Its specificity is not known.

This sample comprised peripheral blood mononuclear cells (PBMCs), obtained when the disease was refractory, from a patient treated with antithyroid drugs. The chain has TRBV30 and TRBJ2-1; TRBD2 matches 7 bases. The receptor was derived from a female donor with Graves disease. The CDR3 DNA follows: TGTGCCTGGAGTGCAGCGGGAAATGAGCAGTTCTTC. It translates to CAWSAAGNEQFF. The full variable domain, its missing parts supplied by reference TRBV30 and TRBJ2-1, is SQTIHQWPATLVQPVGSPLSLECTVEGTSNPNLYWYRQAAGRGLQLLFYSVGIGQISSEVPQNLSASRPQDRQFILSSKKLLLSDSGFYLCAWSAAGNEQFFGPGTRLTVL.